This entry is about one T cell receptor (beta chain). Its antigen is currently unknown. The data stem from a study of Ad26.COV2.S vaccination and SARS-CoV-2 variants. As for the study in general: Administration of Ad26.COV2.S was intramuscular, either once or twice 56 days apart. Study-wide results and limits: With respect to non-spike TCR breadth, vaccine and placebo recipients were similar.

The treatment is: around 19 received Ad26.COV2.S at low or high dose, single or two shots; several received placebo; per-sample allocation not given. Vaccine and placebo recipients were sampled on day 63 after the first injection. TCRdb's table, derived via immunoSEQ multiplex PCR, lists solely in-frame clones and lacks some. The data contain fewer than 800,000 clones, more than 70% of them singletons. The input for sequencing was peripheral blood, taken in a trial of Ad26.COV2.S vaccine versus placebo. The sequence derives from a person between 18 and 59 years old who received the Ad26.COV2.S COVID-19 vaccine or a placebo.

In nucleotides, the CDR3 is TGCAGTTGGGGGGTGGGTAGTTTTCAAGAGACCCAGTACTTC. This sequence encodes CSWGVGSFQETQYF. The V call is TRBV29-1, the J call TRBJ2-5; D might be TRBD2 (6 bases). From germline, CDR1 is SQVTM and CDR2 ANQGSEA. CDR3 length: 14 amino acids.